The present TCR beta chain was sequenced within a study of long-term antiretroviral therapy in people with HIV. Each HIV participant was treated in the United States. At survey level, the immunoSEQ assay was run in its v3.0 version. Here immunoSEQ multiplex PCR was the method, and the copy in TCRdb shows in-frame clones only, minus some. The sample has 24,000 or so clones, more than 75% seen once; the top ten hold around 4.9%. Germline loops: CDR1 MNHEY, CDR2 SVGAGI. The CDR3 sequence is 13 residues long. Trimming cost V 2 bases and J 5 bases, with 8 bases left between them. The genes are TRBV6-5 and TRBJ2-3; D gene ambiguous. The material sequenced was unsorted PBMCs, taken 0.5 years after starting antiretroviral therapy. The clonotype originates from a woman aged 40-49 years with HIV. The CDR3 sequence is CASSYGRGDTQYF. The CDR3 DNA is TGTGCCAGCAGTTACGGACGAGGAGATACGCAGTATTTT.